The subject of this entry is one T cell receptor (beta chain). Primers included in the PCR were 60 Vbeta and 13 Jbeta primers. Clones were read by immunoSEQ multiplex PCR, and TCRdb kept only the in-frame ones, dropping some. The sample consists of 120,000 or so clones, around 80% of them appearing once. This sample is drawn from a study of cytomegalovirus exposure and HLA in healthy donors. In the study overall: Assignment to the Caucasian-associated ancestry cluster applied to more than 75% of the approximately 420 genotyped donors.

V lost 10 bases and J lost 12; bases outside the gene matches: 20. The length of the CDR3 is 16 residues. Germline assignment: CDR1 SGHDT and CDR2 YYEEEE. This chain connects TRBV5-6 to TRBJ1-6, with TRBD1 matching 9 bases. The sequence derives from a female donor in good health and CMV-seropositive. Material for sequencing was PBMCs. CDR3 sequence (DNA): TGTGCCCCCACAGGGGGCTTAGGTCTGGAGATCGGACCCCTCCACTTT. It translates to CAPTGGLGLEIGPLHF. Supplemented by reference TRBV5-6 and TRBJ1-6, the full variable domain reads DAGVTQSPTHLIKTRGQQVTLRCSPKSGHDTVSWYQQALGQGPQFIFQYYEEEERQRGNFPDRFSGHQFPNYSSELNVNALLLGDSALYLCAPTGGLGLEIGPLHFGNGTRLTVT.